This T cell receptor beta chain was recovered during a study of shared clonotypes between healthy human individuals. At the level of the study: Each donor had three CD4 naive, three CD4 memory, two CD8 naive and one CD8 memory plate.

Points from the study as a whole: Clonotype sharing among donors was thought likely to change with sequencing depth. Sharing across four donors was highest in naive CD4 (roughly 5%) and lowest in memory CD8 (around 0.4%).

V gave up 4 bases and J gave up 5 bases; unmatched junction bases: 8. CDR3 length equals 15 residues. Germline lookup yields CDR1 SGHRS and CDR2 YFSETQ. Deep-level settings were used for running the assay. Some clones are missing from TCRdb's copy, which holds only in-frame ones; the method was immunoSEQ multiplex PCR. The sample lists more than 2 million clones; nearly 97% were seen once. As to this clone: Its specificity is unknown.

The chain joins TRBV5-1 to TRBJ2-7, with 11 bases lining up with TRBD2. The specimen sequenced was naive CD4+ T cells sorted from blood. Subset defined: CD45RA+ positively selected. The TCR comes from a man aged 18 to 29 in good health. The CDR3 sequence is CASSVKLAGVNEQYF. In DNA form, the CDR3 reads TGCGCCAGCAGCGTGAAACTAGCGGGAGTTAACGAGCAGTACTTC.